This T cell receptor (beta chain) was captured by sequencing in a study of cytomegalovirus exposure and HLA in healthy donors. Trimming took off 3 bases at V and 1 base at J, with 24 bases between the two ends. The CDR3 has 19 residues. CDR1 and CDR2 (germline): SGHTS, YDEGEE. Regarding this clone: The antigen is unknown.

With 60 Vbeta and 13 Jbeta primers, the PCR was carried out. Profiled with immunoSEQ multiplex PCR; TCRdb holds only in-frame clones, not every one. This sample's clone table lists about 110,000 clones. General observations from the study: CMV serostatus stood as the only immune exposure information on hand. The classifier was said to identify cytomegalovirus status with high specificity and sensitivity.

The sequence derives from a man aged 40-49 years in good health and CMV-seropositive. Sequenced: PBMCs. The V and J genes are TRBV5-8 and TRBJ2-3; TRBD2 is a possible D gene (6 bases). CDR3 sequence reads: CASSWVRGGNLDRTDTQYF. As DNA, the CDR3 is TGTGCCAGCAGCTGGGTCAGAGGCGGGAACCTCGACCGCACAGATACGCAGTATTTT.